One sample yielded the 18 T cell receptor beta chains listed below, sequenced in a study of graft-versus-host responses after intestinal transplantation. The table came from immunoSEQ multiplex PCR; TCRdb's copy has only in-frame clones and leaves some out. The profile shows tens of thousands of clones, about 94% of them singletons. The sequences come from PBMCs, collected 16 days after intestinal transplant. The origin of the receptors is a human patient who received an intestinal transplant, so some T cells may come from the graft donor.

This chain joins TRBV28 and TRBJ2-1, with TRBD2 matching over 9 bases. This CDR3 has 20 amino acids. CDR1 and CDR2 from the germline V gene are MDHEN and SYDVKM. J lost 3 bases, V lost 1 base, and 16 bases had no gene match. The CDR3 bases are TGTGCCAGCAGTTTATCGAGGGCAGGGGGAGCGGGAGGTGACTACAATGAGCAGTTCTTC. Protein sequence: CASSLSRAGGAGGDYNEQFF.

V and J are TRBV5-4 and TRBJ2-3; 11 bases map to TRBD2. Germline loops: CDR1 SGHNT, CDR2 YYREEE (reference sequence). V lost 0 bases and J lost 4; bases outside the gene matches: 10. The CDR3 has 18 residues. Here the CDR3 reads CASSLGGSGRAPPDTQYF. The CDR3 DNA sequence: TGTGCCAGCAGCTTGGGAGGTAGCGGGAGGGCCCCCCCAGATACGCAGTATTTT. The full variable domain, in which reference TRBV5-4 and TRBJ2-3 provide the parts outside the CDR3, is ETGVTQSPTHLIKTRGQQVTLRCSSQSGHNTVSWYQQALGQGPQFIFQYYREEENGRGNFPPRFSGLQFPNYSSELNVNALELDDSALYLCASSLGGSGRAPPDTQYFGPGTRLTVL.

V gene TRBV18 combines with J gene TRBJ2-7, with D perhaps TRBD1 (6 bases). CDR1 is KGHSH and CDR2 is LQKENI in the germline V gene. This CDR3 has 14 amino acids. Trimming left V 1 base short and J 6 bases short, with 13 bases between. CDR3 residues: CASSPRAGDGEQYF. CDR3 nucleotide sequence: TGTGCCAGCTCACCACGGGCAGGGGATGGCGAGCAGTACTTC.

The rearrangement joins TRBV28 to TRBJ1-2; 8 positions match TRBD1. The CDR3 sequence is 16 residues long. The trim removed 6 bases at V and 4 bases at J, leaving 13 bases unmatched. Germline V gives CDR1 MDHEN, CDR2 SYDVKM. The CDR3 DNA reads TGTGCCAGCAGCCATCGCATCGGGGACAGGCCCTATGGCTACACCTTC. Protein: CASSHRIGDRPYGYTF.

The V and J genes are TRBV19 and TRBJ1-1; tentative D call: TRBD1 (5 bases). CDR1 and CDR2 from the germline V gene are LNHDA and SQIVND (reference sequence). This CDR3 has 14 amino acids. The V gene lost 3 bases and the J gene lost 2 bases, with 10 bases spanning the gap. CDR3 sequence reads: CASSIRGPNTEAFF. Written as DNA, the CDR3 is TGTGCCAGTAGTATCCGGGGACCTAACACTGAAGCTTTCTTT.

The V gene is TRBV15, the J gene TRBJ2-1; D possibly corresponds to TRBD1 (7 bases). CDR3 size: 15 residues. CDR1 LNHNV and CDR2 YYDKDF come from the germline V gene (reference sequence). The V and J ends lost 5 bases and 5 bases respectively, with 16 bases between them. The CDR3 sequence is CATSPWSRGDNEQFF. CDR3 sequence (DNA): TGTGCCACCAGCCCGTGGAGCAGGGGGGACAATGAGCAGTTCTTC.

This clone was recorded only once. In DNA, the CDR3 is TGTGCCAGCATCCGACCTGAAGCTTTCTTT. As protein: CASIRPEAFF. The rearrangement joins TRBV6-5 to TRBJ1-1, with D hard to call. Germline V CDR1 and CDR2: MNHEY, SVGAGI. V shed 7 bases and J shed 6 bases, with 6 bases lying between them. This CDR3 contains 10 residues.

This sequence joins TRBV4-1 and TRBJ2-5; 8 nucleotides line up with TRBD1. From germline, CDR1 is MGHRA and CDR2 YSYEKL. The trim removed 5 bases at V and 4 bases at J, leaving 3 bases unmatched. CDR3 length equals 13 residues. CDR3 nucleotide sequence: TGCGCCAGCAGCATTACAGGGGGAGAGACCCAGTACTTC. Its translation: CASSITGGETQYF.

This chain uses TRBV9 with TRBJ1-1; D possibly corresponds to TRBD1 (6 bases). V shed 0 bases and J shed 4 bases, with 10 bases lying between them. CDR3 length: 14 residues. Germline V gene data show CDR1 as SGDLS and CDR2 as YYNGEE. The CDR3 coding sequence is TGTGCCAGCAGCGTAGAAATCAGGGGCACTGAAGCTTTCTTT. This encodes CASSVEIRGTEAFF.

This chain's CDR3 is CASSMSASYEQYF. The CDR3 DNA reads TGTGCCAGTAGTATGAGCGCTTCCTACGAGCAGTACTTC. The J gene is TRBJ2-7, the V gene TRBV19; D is undetermined. CDR3 size: 13 residues. Germline V CDR1 and CDR2: LNHDA, SQIVND (reference sequence). The V end was cut by 3 bases, the J end by 1 base, with 7 bases between.

The genes are TRBV6-1 and TRBJ2-7, with D perhaps TRBD2 (6 bases). The CDR3 runs 15 residues. Trimming removed 8 bases at V and 1 base at J, with 18 bases between. Looked up from germline, CDR1 is MNHNS and CDR2 is SASEGT. CDR3 sequence: CASCLVRDFSYEQYF. The CDR3 nucleotides read TGTGCCAGCTGTCTAGTCCGGGACTTTTCCTACGAGCAGTACTTC.

V usage is TRBV19 and J usage is TRBJ2-7; 11 bases fit TRBD2. V lost 5 bases, J lost 2 bases, and 5 bases stayed unmatched. Per germline, CDR1 LNHDA and CDR2 SQIVND (reference sequence). CDR3 length equals 15 residues. CDR3 amino acids: CASSLAGGGAYEQYF. As DNA, the CDR3 is TGTGCCAGTAGTCTAGCGGGAGGAGGGGCCTACGAGCAGTACTTC.

This rearrangement joins TRBV5-1 to TRBJ2-5; 8 nucleotides match TRBD2. CDR3 length: 15 residues. V trimming: 4 bases; J trimming: 2 bases; junction bases outside the gene matches: 7. Looked up from germline, CDR1 is SGHRS and CDR2 is YFSETQ. The CDR3 coding sequence is TGCGCCAGCAGCCCTACCACTAGCGGTCAAGAGACCCAGTACTTC. Its translation: CASSPTTSGQETQYF.

This clone was picked up one time. The chain carries TRBV10-3 and TRBJ1-2, with a possible D match to TRBD1 (5 bases). Trimming removed 4 bases at V and 12 bases at J, with 12 bases between. The CDR3 has 11 amino acids. CDR1 is ENHRY, CDR2 SYGVKD, per germline. The DNA for the CDR3 is TGTGCCATCAGTGTGGGAGGGGACCACACCTTC. It encodes CAISVGGDHTF.

There are a few counts of this clone. The V gene is TRBV5-6, the J gene TRBJ2-2; D is unresolved. In germline, CDR1 is SGHDT, CDR2 YYEEEE. The CDR3 totals 17 residues. Trimming shortened V by 3 bases and J by 0 bases, and 15 bases separated the two germline ends. The CDR3 is CASSYGPSRTNTGELFF. The CDR3 nucleotides read TGTGCCAGCAGCTACGGACCCAGCCGGACGAACACCGGGGAGCTGTTTTTT.

In DNA, the CDR3 is TGTGCCAGCAGCAATAGCGGGAGAGGGCACAATGAGCAGTTCTTC. Protein sequence: CASSNSGRGHNEQFF. The rearrangement uses TRBV7-8 and TRBJ2-1; 9 bases are shared with TRBD2. This CDR3 is 15 amino acids long. Germline lookup yields CDR1 SGHVS and CDR2 FQNEAQ. With V trimmed by 5 bases and J by 5 bases, 7 bases remained unmatched. Full variable domain (outside the CDR3, taken from reference TRBV7-8 and TRBJ2-1): GAGVSQSPRYKVAKRGQDVALRCDPISGHVSLFWYQQALGQGPEFLTYFQNEAQLDKSGLPSDRFFAERPEGSVSTLKIQRTQQEDSAVYLCASSNSGRGHNEQFFGPGTRLTVL.

The V call is TRBV28, the J call TRBJ2-3; D assignment may be TRBD1 or TRBD2 (5 bases each). The CDR3 runs 15 residues. Germline loops: CDR1 MDHEN, CDR2 SYDVKM. With 2 bases removed from V and 2 bases from J, the gap between germline ends came to 11 bases. The CDR3 region has the DNA TGTGCCAGCAGTTTAACGGGACGGGCCACAGATACGCAGTATTTT. This codes for CASSLTGRATDTQYF.

In nucleotides, the CDR3 is TGTGCCAGCAGCGTAGCCCAGGGGGGTACTTACAATGAGCAGTTCTTC. It is translated as CASSVAQGGTYNEQFF. J is TRBJ2-1 and V is TRBV9; tentative D call: TRBD1 (7 bases). V was pared by 0 bases and J by 4 bases, with 14 bases between. CDR1 SGDLS and CDR2 YYNGEE come from the germline V gene. The CDR3 covers 16 residues.